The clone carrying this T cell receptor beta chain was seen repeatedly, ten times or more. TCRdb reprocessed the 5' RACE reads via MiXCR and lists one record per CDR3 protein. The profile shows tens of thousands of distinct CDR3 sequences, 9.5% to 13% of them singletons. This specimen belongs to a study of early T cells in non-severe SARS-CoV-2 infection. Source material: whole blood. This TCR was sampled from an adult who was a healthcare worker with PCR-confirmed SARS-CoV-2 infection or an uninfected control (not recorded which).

CDR3 DNA sequence: TGTGCCAGCACCCCCTACGGGGGCGGCACTGAAGCTTTCTTT. Amino acid sequence: CASTPYGGGTEAFF. This chain joins TRBV12-3 or TRBV12-4 and TRBJ1-1, with D tentatively TRBD1 (6 bases). This CDR3 has 14 residues. The V end was cut by 7 bases, the J end by 4 bases, with 16 bases between.